The 6 T cell receptor beta chains in this list originate from one sample, sequenced in a study of T cell changes during pregnancy in multiple sclerosis. The assay was immunoSEQ multiplex PCR, and TCRdb's table has in-frame clones only and misses some. The data show 70,000 or so clones, around 92% seen once. Material: peripheral blood, obtained in the third trimester of pregnancy. The receptors were gathered from a female donor in good health, enrolled as a control in a pregnancy study.

The chain carries TRBV19 and TRBJ2-3, with D possibly being TRBD2 (6 bases). CDR3 length: 12 amino acids. With 4 bases removed from V and 9 bases from J, the gap between germline ends came to 11 bases. Germline values: CDR1 LNHDA, CDR2 SQIVND (reference sequence). The CDR3 spells CASSSPGRTQYF. The CDR3 region has the DNA TGTGCCAGTAGTAGCCCCGGGAGAACGCAGTATTTT.

The V call is TRBV15, the J call TRBJ2-2, with TRBD1 matching 7 bases. The trim removed 4 bases at V and 4 bases at J, leaving 6 bases unmatched. The CDR3 has 15 residues. The V gene's germline CDR1 is LNHNV and CDR2 YYDKDF (reference sequence). The CDR3 sequence is CATSITTGATGELFF. DNA for the CDR3: TGTGCCACCAGCATAACCACAGGGGCCACCGGGGAGCTGTTTTTT. Together with reference TRBV15 and TRBJ2-2, the CDR3 gives the full variable domain: DAMVIQNPRYQVTQFGKPVTLSCSQTLNHNVMYWYQQKSSQAPKLLFHYYDKDFNNEADTPDNFQSRRPNTSFCFLDIRSPGLGDTAMYLCATSITTGATGELFFGEGSRLTVL.

This chain uses TRBV5-4 with TRBJ2-1, with D possibly TRBD2 on 6 matching bases. Germline lookup yields CDR1 SGHNT and CDR2 YYREEE (reference sequence). The ends were cut back, 9 bases at V and 3 bases at J, with 13 bases in the middle. The length of the CDR3 is 13 residues. The CDR3 coding sequence is TGTGCCATTAACCGGGAGAACTACAATGAGCAGTTCTTC. It codes for CAINRENYNEQFF.

CDR3 in DNA: TGTGCCAGCAGCTTAGGGAGTTCGGGCTATGGCTACACCTTC. This gives the protein CASSLGSSGYGYTF. The J gene is TRBJ1-2, the V gene TRBV13; no clear D. CDR1 PRHDT and CDR2 FYEKMQ come from the germline V gene (reference sequence). V was pared by 0 bases and J by 4 bases, with 9 bases between. This CDR3 is built from 14 residues.

The J gene is TRBJ2-3, the V gene TRBV7-2; 8 nucleotides align to TRBD1. The J segment lost 4 bases and the V segment lost 1 base, leaving 7 bases of the junction unmatched. The germline V gene has CDR1 SGHTA and CDR2 FQGNSA. The CDR3 runs 16 residues. The DNA of the CDR3 is TGTGCCAGCAGCTTAGTCGAACAGGGGGGTGCAGATACGCAGTATTTT. Translating gives CASSLVEQGGADTQYF.

V is TRBV27 and J is TRBJ2-1, with TRBD1 matching over 8 bases. The germline CDR1 and CDR2 sequences are MNHEY and SMNVEV (reference sequence). The CDR3 is made up of 16 amino acids. V lost 6 bases and J lost 4; bases outside the gene matches: 11. Here the CDR3 reads CASSLTGEVGYNEQFF. The CDR3 DNA follows: TGTGCCAGCAGCTTGACAGGGGAGGTTGGATACAATGAGCAGTTCTTC.